This TCR beta chain was found in a study of blood T cells in healthy people across ages. It was with a sample-barcoded 5' primer and a J-beta primer mix that a second PCR of roughly 6 to 12 cycles was run. TCRdb passed the 5' RACE reads through MiXCR, listing each CDR3 protein once. The table records roughly 800,000 distinct CDR3 sequences, roughly 64% of them present only once. Whole-study results and caveats: Age showed a roughly linear inverse relationship with TCR beta diversity per million T cells.

With respect to this clonotype: The antigen is unknown.

Donors each provided about 10 milliliters of peripheral blood. Germline V gene data show CDR1 as SGHTA and CDR2 as FQGNSA. CDR3 length equals 15 residues. The J gene is TRBJ2-7, the V gene TRBV7-2; 8 bases fit TRBD2. With the DNA end fitting TRBJ2-1 better, the J assignment may be wrong. What was sequenced was blood. This sequence originates from a man aged 25-45 years in good health. The CDR3 loop is CASSLMPSGRNEQFF. The CDR3 DNA is TGTGCCAGCAGCTTAATGCCTAGCGGGCGGAATGAGCAGTTCTTC.